Below, 32 T cell receptor beta chains from the same sample are listed, as sequenced in a study of response to subunit inactivated influenza vaccine. TCRdb recomputed calls from the RT-PCR reads with MiXCR, one row per CDR3 protein. The sample records 710,000 or so distinct CDR3 sequences, around 14% being singletons. The sample consisted of PBMCs from blood, taken 11 to 12 days after vaccination. The origin of the receptors is a man aged 50 to 59 who received an inactivated influenza vaccine.

This clonotype was seen repeatedly, ten times or more. The genes are TRBV5-1 and TRBJ2-6; D not resolved. Germline-derived CDR1 and CDR2 are SGHRS and YFSETQ. V was pared by 1 base and J by 0 bases, with 11 bases between. The CDR3 runs 17 residues. CDR3 residues: CASSLFGRNSGANVLTF. Here the CDR3 DNA reads TGCGCCAGCAGCTTGTTTGGACGGAACTCTGGGGCCAACGTCCTGACTTTC. Full variable domain (missing parts from reference TRBV5-1 and TRBJ2-6): KAGVTQTPRYLIKTRGQQVTLSCSPISGHRSVSWYQQTPGQGLQFLFEYFSETQRNKGNFPGRFSGRQFSNSRSEMNVSTLELGDSALYLCASSLFGRNSGANVLTFGAGSRLTVL.

The CDR3 is CASSQGGSSSQETQYF. CDR3 coding DNA: TGCGCCAGCAGCCAAGGGGGGTCCTCCTCCCAAGAGACCCAGTACTTC. The chain carries TRBV4-3 and TRBJ2-5; D may match TRBD1 or TRBD2 (5 bases each). Germline V gene lookup returns CDR1 LGHNA and CDR2 YSLEER. This CDR3 has 16 residues. With 1 base removed from V and 1 base from J, the gap between germline ends came to 13 bases.

This clonotype has more than one count but fewer than ten. V usage is TRBV6-5 and J usage is TRBJ1-2; D not resolved. This CDR3 has 12 amino acids. Germline-derived CDR1 and CDR2 are MNHEY and SVGAGI. Deletions cut 2 bases from V and 8 bases from J, with 9 bases between. CDR3: CASSYGREGYTF. In DNA form, the CDR3 reads TGTGCCAGCAGTTACGGGCGAGAAGGCTACACCTTC.

The chain combines TRBV14 with TRBJ2-5; possibly TRBD2 for D (5 bases). V was trimmed by 4 bases and J by 5 bases, leaving 8 bases between them. This CDR3 region has 12 residues. Germline CDR1 reads SGHDN; CDR2 reads FVKESK. This CDR3 is CASSLSDETQYF. CDR3 bases: TGTGCCAGCAGCCTTAGCGATGAGACCCAGTACTTC. The variable domain in full, completed from reference TRBV14 and TRBJ2-5, reads EAGVTQFPSHSVIEKGQTVTLRCDPISGHDNLYWYRRVMGKEIKFLLHFVKESKQDESGMPNNRFLAERTGGTYSTLKVQPAELEDSGVYFCASSLSDETQYFGPGTRLLVL.

The chain couples TRBV20-1 to TRBJ1-3; 7 nucleotides line up with TRBD1. The V segment lost 1 base and the J segment 0 bases; nucleotides outside the gene matches: 3. This CDR3 comprises 15 residues. Germline V gene data show CDR1 as DFQATT and CDR2 as SNEGSKA (reference sequence). CDR3: CSARGDSNSGNTIYF. The CDR3 DNA reads TGCAGTGCTAGAGGGGACAGTAACTCTGGAAACACCATATATTTT.

The V and J genes are TRBV5-6 and TRBJ2-2, with D unresolved. CDR1 SGHDT and CDR2 YYEEEE come from the germline V gene. V was cut by 4 bases and J by 6 bases, with 10 bases left in between. The CDR3 runs 13 residues. CDR3 amino acids: CASSAAPAGELFF. CDR3 nucleotide sequence: TGTGCCAGCAGCGCGGCCCCGGCCGGGGAGCTGTTTTTT.

The sample holds a few counts of this clonotype. The chain uses TRBV5-1 and TRBJ2-1; 7 bases fit TRBD1. Germline V gene data show CDR1 as SGHRS and CDR2 as YFSETQ. This CDR3 has 13 residues. V was clipped by 4 bases and J by 9 bases; unmatched bases: 7. Here the CDR3 reads CASSPDRVVEQFF. The CDR3 region has the DNA TGCGCCAGCAGCCCCGACAGGGTGGTTGAGCAGTTCTTC.

DNA for the CDR3: TGCAGTGCTCCCCGAGAGGGACTAGGATCAGGAGAGCAGTTCTTC. Translated: CSAPREGLGSGEQFF. The genes are TRBV20-1 and TRBJ2-1, with 8 positions matching TRBD2. CDR3 size: 15 residues. CDR1 is DFQATT, CDR2 SNEGSKA, per germline (reference sequence). Trimming removed 5 bases from V and 10 bases from J; junction bases left unmatched: 16.

The chain is built from TRBV5-5 and TRBJ2-1; D is unclear. This CDR3 spans 15 amino acids. The ends were cut back, 0 bases at V and 2 bases at J, with 9 bases in the middle. The germline V gene encodes CDR1 SGHKS and CDR2 YYEKEE (reference sequence). CDR3 residues: CASSLASKPYNEQFF. The CDR3 nucleotides are TGTGCCAGCAGCTTGGCTAGTAAACCCTACAATGAGCAGTTCTTC. Full variable domain (remainder filled in from reference TRBV5-5 and TRBJ2-1): DAGVTQSPTHLIKTRGQQVTLRCSPISGHKSVSWYQQVLGQGPQFIFQYYEKEERGRGNFPDRFSARQFPNYSSELNVNALLLGDSALYLCASSLASKPYNEQFFGPGTRLTVL.

The chain is built from TRBV6-2 or TRBV6-3 and TRBJ2-2; 10 bases match TRBD2. V dropped 8 bases and J dropped 4; count of bases not matched to a gene: 7. Looked up from germline, CDR1 is MNHEY and CDR2 is SVGEGT. The CDR3 covers 15 residues. The DNA for the CDR3 is TGTGCCAGCCTGGAAGCGGGAGGGATCACCGGGGAGCTGTTTTTT. It specifies CASLEAGGITGELFF.

V gene TRBV11-2 combines with J gene TRBJ2-3; 10 bases map to TRBD2. The CDR3 totals 18 residues. Germline V lookup: CDR1 SGHAT, CDR2 FQNNGV. The trim removed 2 bases at V and 3 bases at J, leaving 11 bases unmatched. CDR3 protein: CASSLIASGSPGTDTQYF. As DNA, the CDR3 is TGTGCCAGCAGCTTAATTGCTAGCGGGAGCCCTGGGACAGATACGCAGTATTTT. Drawing the rest from reference TRBV11-2 and TRBJ2-3, the complete variable domain is EAGVAQSPRYKIIEKRQSVAFWCNPISGHATLYWYQQILGQGPKLLIQFQNNGVVDDSQLPKDRFSAERLKGVDSTLKIQPAKLEDSAVYLCASSLIASGSPGTDTQYFGPGTRLTVL.

This clonotype was seen a handful of times. The rearrangement links TRBV4-1 to TRBJ2-1; 7 bases match TRBD1. CDR1 and CDR2 from the germline V gene are MGHRA and YSYEKL. The CDR3 has 16 amino acids. V dropped 0 bases and J dropped 1; count of bases not matched to a gene: 3. The CDR3 nucleotides read TGCGCCAGCAGCCAAGAGGAGGACAGGTCCTACAATGAGCAGTTCTTC. It specifies CASSQEEDRSYNEQFF.

CDR3 sequence (DNA): TGCAGTGCTAGGCGAGGGACATCAACTAATGAAAAACTGTTTTTT. Its translation: CSARRGTSTNEKLFF. The genes are TRBV20-1 and TRBJ1-4, with D perhaps TRBD1 (6 bases). CDR1 is DFQATT and CDR2 is SNEGSKA in the germline V gene (reference sequence). The CDR3 runs to 15 residues. V was clipped by 3 bases and J by 0 bases, with 11 bases between them.

The chain is built from TRBV20-1 and TRBJ1-5; 8 bases line up with TRBD1. V shed 5 bases, J shed 4 bases, and the junction held 10 bases outside the gene matches. The CDR3 runs to 15 residues. Per the germline V gene, CDR1 is DFQATT and CDR2 is SNEGSKA (reference sequence). In nucleotides, the CDR3 is TGCAGTGCTGACGGACAGGGAATAAGGAATCAGCCCCAGCATTTT. Amino acids: CSADGQGIRNQPQHF.

The chain recombines TRBV20-1 with TRBJ1-1, with D perhaps TRBD1 (6 bases). Germline V gene lookup returns CDR1 DFQATT and CDR2 SNEGSKA (reference sequence). The CDR3 runs 15 residues. V dropped 5 bases and J dropped 2 bases, with 18 bases sitting between them. The CDR3 nucleotides read TGCAGTGCTCGGGGGCAGGGCAACTTTAACACTGAAGCTTTCTTT. As protein: CSARGQGNFNTEAFF.

The sample holds a few counts of this clonotype. The chain is built from TRBV7-3 and TRBJ2-2; the D gene is possibly TRBD2 (5 bases). Germline loops: CDR1 SGHTA, CDR2 FQGTGA. V was trimmed by 1 base and J by 4 bases, leaving 10 bases between them. This CDR3 has 15 residues. The CDR3 reads CASSLRSGGTGELFF. The CDR3 DNA sequence: TGTGCCAGCAGCTTAAGGAGCGGCGGCACCGGGGAGCTGTTTTTT. The full variable domain, completed using reference TRBV7-3 and TRBJ2-2, is GAGVSQTPSNKVTEKGKYVELRCDPISGHTALYWYRQSLGQGPEFLIYFQGTGAADDSGLPNDRFFAVRPEGSVSTLKIQRTERGDSAVYLCASSLRSGGTGELFFGEGSRLTVL.

This clonotype was counted between two and nine times. The chain couples TRBV11-2 to TRBJ2-1; a possible D gene is TRBD2 (5 bases). Germline loops: CDR1 SGHAT, CDR2 FQNNGV. The CDR3 is 13 residues long. The ends were cut back, 5 bases at V and 4 bases at J, with 9 bases in the middle. CDR3 in DNA: TGTGCCAGCAGCAAGCGCGGGTACAATGAGCAGTTCTTC. Amino acid sequence: CASSKRGYNEQFF.

This clonotype was counted a few times. V is TRBV20-1 and J is TRBJ2-3, with 12 bases that match TRBD2. Germline V gives CDR1 DFQATT, CDR2 SNEGSKA (reference sequence). This CDR3 is built from 16 residues. J lost 5 bases, V lost 3 bases, and 9 bases had no gene match. The CDR3 region is CSARPRLAGAGDTQYF. The CDR3 coding sequence is TGCAGTGCTAGGCCTAGACTAGCGGGAGCGGGAGATACGCAGTATTTT.

The chain recombines TRBV12-3 or TRBV12-4 with TRBJ2-5; 8 bases line up with TRBD2. J lost 1 base, V lost 3 bases, and 4 bases had no gene match. This CDR3 has 15 residues. The CDR3 is CASSLGSGVQETQYF. DNA for the CDR3: TGTGCCAGCAGTTTGGGTAGCGGGGTCCAAGAGACCCAGTACTTC.

J is TRBJ1-1 and V is TRBV11-1; 8 positions match TRBD1. V shed 6 bases, J shed 7 bases, and the junction held 4 bases outside the gene matches. The germline V gene encodes CDR1 SGHAT and CDR2 FQDESV (reference sequence). The CDR3 runs to 12 residues. The CDR3 here is CASSRTGLEAFF. CDR3 bases: TGTGCCAGCAGTCGGACAGGGCTTGAAGCTTTCTTT.

This clonotype was seen a handful of times. The V gene is TRBV6-4, the J gene TRBJ1-2, with D unclear. Trimming removed 3 bases at V and 0 bases at J, with 8 bases between. This CDR3 region has 14 residues. Per the germline V gene, CDR1 is MRHNA and CDR2 is SNTAGT. Here the CDR3 DNA reads TGTGCCAGCAGTGAGAGAGCAACTAACTATGGCTACACCTTC. Its translation: CASSERATNYGYTF.

On this clonotype: A much larger clone differs from this one at a single base, so this may be a read error. The chain uses TRBV12-3 or TRBV12-4 and TRBJ2-7; D call uncertain. This CDR3 comprises 15 residues. The CDR3 spells CASSLVVGSSYDQYF. The CDR3 DNA reads as TGTGCCAGCAGTTTAGTGGTGGGATCTTCCTACGATCAGTACTTC.

This clonotype has just a few counts. This chain uses TRBV6-2 or TRBV6-3 with TRBJ1-1; perhaps TRBD1 as D (5 bases). V was pared by 7 bases and J by 5 bases, with 11 bases between. The CDR3 is made up of 12 amino acids. Germline-derived CDR1 and CDR2 are MNHEY and SVGEGT. CDR3 in DNA: TGTGCCAGCATCAGTGAGGGGACTGAAGCTTTCTTT. It translates to CASISEGTEAFF.

This rearrangement joins TRBV7-2 to TRBJ2-1; D not resolved. From germline, CDR1 is SGHTA and CDR2 FQGNSA. This CDR3 has 14 residues. The V end was cut by 4 bases, the J end by 0 bases, with 7 bases between. The CDR3 is CASSSYRSYNEQFF. DNA for the CDR3: TGTGCCAGCAGCTCCTACCGCTCCTACAATGAGCAGTTCTTC.

This clonotype was seen repeatedly, ten times or more. This rearrangement joins TRBV28 to TRBJ1-1, with 7 bases aligning to TRBD1. The V segment lost 5 bases and the J segment 3 bases; nucleotides outside the gene matches: 3. The CDR3 consists of 13 residues. Germline V CDR1 and CDR2: MDHEN, SYDVKM. This chain's CDR3 is CASSRDSHTEAFF. For the CDR3, the DNA is TGTGCCAGCAGTAGGGACAGTCACACTGAAGCTTTCTTT.

This clonotype occurred a few times. V is TRBV12-3 or TRBV12-4 and J is TRBJ2-7, with TRBD2 matching 14 bases. The V gene end was trimmed by 3 bases and the J gene end by 3 bases; junction bases not matched to a gene: 4. The CDR3 extends over 16 amino acids. The CDR3 DNA follows: TGTGCCAGCAGTTTTAGCGGACTAGCGGGGGGCTACGAGCAGTACTTC. It translates to CASSFSGLAGGYEQYF.

The rearrangement joins TRBV30 to TRBJ2-1; weak D call: TRBD1 (6 bases). The CDR3 length is 12 residues. The germline V and J ends were trimmed by 2 bases and 6 bases, with 8 bases remaining between them. Germline lookup yields CDR1 GTSNPN and CDR2 SVGIG (reference sequence). In DNA, the CDR3 is TGTGCCTGGAGTCGACAGGCCAATGAGCAGTTCTTC. Protein: CAWSRQANEQFF.

In this sample, this clonotype turned up a few times. CDR3 residues: CASSLAIKRDIQYF. CDR3 sequence (DNA): TGTGCCAGCAGCTTAGCCATTAAGAGGGACATTCAGTACTTC. The V gene is TRBV7-2, the J gene TRBJ2-4, with D tentatively TRBD2 (5 bases). Germline CDR1 reads SGHTA; CDR2 reads FQGNSA. V was trimmed by 0 bases and J by 8 bases, leaving 11 bases between them. There are 14 residues in the CDR3.

A few counts support this clonotype. This chain connects TRBV29-1 to TRBJ2-5; 10 positions agree with TRBD1. After removal of 6 bases from V and 0 bases from J, the junction contained 4 bases not matched to a gene. The CDR3 loop spans 14 amino acids. Germline V CDR1 and CDR2: SQVTM, ANQGSEA. CDR3 nucleotide sequence: TGCAGCGTGACAGGGGGCCCGTACCAAGAGACCCAGTACTTC. Translating it yields CSVTGGPYQETQYF.

This chain uses TRBV5-1 with TRBJ1-4; D unclear. CDR3 length: 17 residues. Per the germline V gene, CDR1 is SGHRS and CDR2 is YFSETQ. V dropped 4 bases and J dropped 8 bases, with 24 bases sitting between them. The CDR3 loop is CASSHAPTDRNYEKLFF. For the CDR3, the DNA is TGCGCCAGCAGCCACGCACCGACGGACCGGAACTACGAAAAACTGTTTTTT.

In its sample, this clonotype was seen a few times. V and J are TRBV28 and TRBJ1-4, with 7 nucleotides matching TRBD1. Germline V gene data show CDR1 as MDHEN and CDR2 as SYDVKM. This CDR3 region has 14 residues. With V trimmed by 11 bases and J by 3 bases, 9 bases remained unmatched. The CDR3 DNA follows: TGTGCCTTGTCGGACAGGTCCTCTAATGAAAAACTGTTTTTT. Residues: CALSDRSSNEKLFF.

This clonotype was detected a few times. The chain combines TRBV4-3 with TRBJ1-3; D is unclear. Looked up from germline, CDR1 is LGHNA and CDR2 is YSLEER. Trimming stripped 4 bases from V and 1 base from J, with 11 bases between. CDR3 size: 15 residues. The CDR3: CASSPDGISGNTIYF. DNA for the CDR3: TGCGCCAGCAGCCCGGACGGCATTTCTGGAAACACCATATATTTT.